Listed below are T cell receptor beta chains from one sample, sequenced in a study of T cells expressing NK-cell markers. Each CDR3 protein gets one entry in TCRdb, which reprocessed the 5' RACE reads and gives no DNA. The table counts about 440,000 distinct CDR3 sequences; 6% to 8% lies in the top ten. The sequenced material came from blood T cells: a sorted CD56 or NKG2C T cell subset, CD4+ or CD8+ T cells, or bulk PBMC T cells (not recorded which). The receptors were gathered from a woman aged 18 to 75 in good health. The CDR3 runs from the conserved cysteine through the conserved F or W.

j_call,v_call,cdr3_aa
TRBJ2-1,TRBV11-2,CASSLLAGGPSSYNEQFF
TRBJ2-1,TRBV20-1,CSADPGVEPYNEQFF
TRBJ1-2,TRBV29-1,CSADPVPGQGADGYTF
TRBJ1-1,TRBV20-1,CSARVSGAAFF
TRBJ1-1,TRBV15,CATALGDPTGAFF
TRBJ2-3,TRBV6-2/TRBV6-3,CASSYSTSGSFGEPADTQYF
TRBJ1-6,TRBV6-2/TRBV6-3,CASRRQGVWNSPLHF
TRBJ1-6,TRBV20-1,CSAPTGRFDNSPLHF
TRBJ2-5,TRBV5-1,CASSLTGGTQETQYF
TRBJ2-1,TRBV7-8,CASSLWAGGNEQFF
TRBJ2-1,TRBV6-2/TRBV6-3,CASHPGDVSYNEQFF
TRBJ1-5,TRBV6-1,CASSRNREGNQPQHF
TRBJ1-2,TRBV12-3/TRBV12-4,CASSLLEGPRSGYTF
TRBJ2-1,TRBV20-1,CSARSYPLDEQFF
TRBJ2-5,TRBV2,CATWTGEMAWQETQYF
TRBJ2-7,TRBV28,CASRAGTHYEQYF
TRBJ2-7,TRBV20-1,CSARASIGGGYEQYF
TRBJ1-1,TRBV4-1,CASSHRGGGDTEAFF
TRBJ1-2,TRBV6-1,CASSLSGRRDGYTF
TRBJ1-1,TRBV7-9,CASSLPLDNGDTEAFF
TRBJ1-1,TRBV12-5,CASGLPGEGFRVEAFF
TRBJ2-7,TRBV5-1,CASSLTTFYEQYF
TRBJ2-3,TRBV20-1,CSASGGGTDTQYF
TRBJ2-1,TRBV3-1,CASSTRWADNEQFF
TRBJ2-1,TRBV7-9,CASSLDHNEQFF
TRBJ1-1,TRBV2,CASSQAQTGMGAFF
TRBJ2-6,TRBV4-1,CASSQVATAPGANVLTF
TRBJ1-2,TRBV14,CASSPQKNYGYTF
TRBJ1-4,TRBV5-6,CASSLGAQEKLFF
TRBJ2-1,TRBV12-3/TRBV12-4,CASSLGHEQFF
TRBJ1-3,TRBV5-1,CASSFSLDRSENTIYF
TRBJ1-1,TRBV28,CASSPHRVSNTEAFF
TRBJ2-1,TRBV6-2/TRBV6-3,CASSPTTTHEQFF
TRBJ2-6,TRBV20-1,CSASPAPSSGANVLTF
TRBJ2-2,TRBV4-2,CASSQDRSGVGELFF
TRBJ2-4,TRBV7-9,CASSSFREDIQYF
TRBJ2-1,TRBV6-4,CASSEFIGGNNEQFF
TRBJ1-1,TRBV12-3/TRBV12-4,CASSSGLLNTEAFF
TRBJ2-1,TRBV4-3,CASSQERARNHEQFF
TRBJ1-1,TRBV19,CASSMGGGSTEAFF
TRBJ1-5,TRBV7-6,CASSPYNNQPQHF
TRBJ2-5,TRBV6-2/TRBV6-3,CASSGPGGETQYF
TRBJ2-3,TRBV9,CASSHRSSGSTDTQYF
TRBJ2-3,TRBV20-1,CSAGQGAPDTQYF
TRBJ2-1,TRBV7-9,CASSLPDSEQFF
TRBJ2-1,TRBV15,CATSRDPGNEQFF
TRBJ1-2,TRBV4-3,CASSLSGSGYTF
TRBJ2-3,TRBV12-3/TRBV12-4,CASSPSGGPDTQYF
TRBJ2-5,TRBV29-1,CSAEQGGETQYF
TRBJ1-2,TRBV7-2,CASSRGQTDYGYTF